This is a list of T cell receptor beta chains from one sample in a study of identical twins. TCRdb ran MiXCR on the 5' RACE reads and lists one entry per CDR3 protein. The sample lists about 890,000 distinct CDR3 sequences, 9% to 15% seen once, with around 1.6% in the top ten. The sample was also reused in another study, on yellow fever vaccine responses in identical twins.

The sequencing input was PBMCs. The receptors were gathered from a woman aged 18 to 35 in good health. Both conserved end residues are part of each CDR3. The D gene is left open where the match is weak. The size entry is marked missing in some rows and otherwise reads once, few, many or a size class.

j_call: TRBJ1-2; v_call: TRBV12-3/TRBV12-4; clone_size: .; d_call: .; cdr3_nt: TGTGCCAGCAGCCTAGGGGGGGCTACGGGCTATGGCTACACCTTC; cdr3_aa: CASSLGGATGYGYTF
j_call: TRBJ1-2; v_call: TRBV29-1; clone_size: .; d_call: .; cdr3_nt: TGCAGCGTTGTGCCGGGTGTAGCTAACTATGGCTACACCTTC; cdr3_aa: CSVVPGVANYGYTF
j_call: TRBJ2-2; v_call: TRBV12-3/TRBV12-4; clone_size: .; d_call: .; cdr3_nt: TGTGCCAGGAGTTTAGCCTGCTTTTTCTATTACAGTTCGAAAACCGGGGAGCTGTTTTTT; cdr3_aa: CARSLACFFYYSSKTGELFF
j_call: TRBJ2-1; v_call: TRBV7-3; clone_size: .; d_call: TRBD2; cdr3_nt: TGTGCCAGCAGCCCCCACCCACTAGCGGGAGGTTACAATGAGCAGTTCTTC; cdr3_aa: CASSPHPLAGGYNEQFF
j_call: TRBJ2-1; v_call: TRBV12-3/TRBV12-4; clone_size: few; d_call: TRBD2; cdr3_nt: TGTGCCAGCAGTTTAGACATGGGACTAGCGGGAAAGGAGCAGTTCTTC; cdr3_aa: CASSLDMGLAGKEQFF
j_call: TRBJ2-2; v_call: TRBV2; clone_size: .; d_call: .; cdr3_nt: TGTGCCAGCAGGGGGCCGGCAGCAAACACCCGGGAGCTGTTTTTT; cdr3_aa: CASRGPAANTRELFF
j_call: TRBJ2-1; v_call: TRBV5-1; clone_size: .; d_call: TRBD2; cdr3_nt: TGCGCCAGCAGCTTCGGGGGGGGAAACAATGAGCAGTTCTTC; cdr3_aa: CASSFGGGNNEQFF
j_call: TRBJ2-3; v_call: TRBV15; clone_size: .; d_call: .; cdr3_nt: TGTGCCACCAGCAGCGGCAGGGGTCAGTTCACAGATACGCAGTATTTT; cdr3_aa: CATSSGRGQFTDTQYF
j_call: TRBJ2-7; v_call: TRBV9; clone_size: .; d_call: .; cdr3_nt: TGTGCCAGCAGCGCGTCGCCGCGGGACGAGCAGTACTTC; cdr3_aa: CASSASPRDEQYF
j_call: TRBJ2-2; v_call: TRBV9; clone_size: .; d_call: TRBD1; cdr3_nt: TGTGCCAGCAGCGTAGGGGACAGGGGCATTTCCGGGGAGCTGTTTTTT; cdr3_aa: CASSVGDRGISGELFF
j_call: TRBJ2-6; v_call: TRBV20-1; clone_size: .; d_call: .; cdr3_nt: TGCAGTGCTATGGGGGGACCAGACTCTGGGGCCAACGTCCTGACTTTC; cdr3_aa: CSAMGGPDSGANVLTF
j_call: TRBJ2-7; v_call: TRBV29-1; clone_size: .; d_call: TRBD2; cdr3_nt: TGCAGCGTTGGGGGACTAGCGGGATTCTCCTACGAGCAGTACTTC; cdr3_aa: CSVGGLAGFSYEQYF